This T cell receptor beta chain came from a study of blood T cell repertoires in COVID-19. Study context: Samples taken during acute and convalescent COVID-19 were collected in the United States, Italy and Spain. T cells, B-cell-depleted T cells, or PBMCs supplied cDNA or gDNA.

As originally analysed: Amplification of reference gene primers provided the estimated nucleated cell counts. Only in-frame clones appear in the TCRdb table, and some are missing; sequencing was by immunoSEQ multiplex PCR. That table is the source of V, J and clone size, and D and trimming were worked out from the DNA. The table lists some 100,000 clones, more than 65% of them singletons, with under 35% in the top ten. Trimming shortened V by 0 bases and J by 0 bases, and 12 bases separated the two germline ends. This CDR3 contains 17 residues. CDR1 and CDR2 from the germline V gene are LGHNA and YSLEER. This clone has only a few counts.

This chain links TRBV4-3 with TRBJ1-5, with D maybe TRBD1 (5 bases). The sequenced sample was peripheral blood. The receptor was isolated from a man between 65 and 85 years old with active or convalescent COVID-19. The DNA of the CDR3 is TGCGCCAGCAGCCAAGAGTTCCGGGACTATAGCAATCAGCCCCAGCATTTT. Translated, it gives CASSQEFRDYSNQPQHF.